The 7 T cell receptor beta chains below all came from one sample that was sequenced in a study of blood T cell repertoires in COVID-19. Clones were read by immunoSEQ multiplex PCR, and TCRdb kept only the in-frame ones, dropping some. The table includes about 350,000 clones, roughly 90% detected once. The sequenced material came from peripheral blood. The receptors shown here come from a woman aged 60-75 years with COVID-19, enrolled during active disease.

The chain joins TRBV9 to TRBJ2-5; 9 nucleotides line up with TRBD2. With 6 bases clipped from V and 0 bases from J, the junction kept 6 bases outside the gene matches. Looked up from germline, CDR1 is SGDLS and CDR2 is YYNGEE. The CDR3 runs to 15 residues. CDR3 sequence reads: CASTVAGADQETQYF. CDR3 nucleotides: TGTGCCAGCACTGTAGCGGGGGCCGACCAAGAGACCCAGTACTTC. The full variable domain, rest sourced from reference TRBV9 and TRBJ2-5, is DSGVTQTPKHLITATGQRVTLRCSPRSGDLSVYWYQQSLDQGLQFLIQYYNGEERAKGNILERFSAQQFPDLHSELNLSSLELGDSALYFCASTVAGADQETQYFGPGTRLLVL.

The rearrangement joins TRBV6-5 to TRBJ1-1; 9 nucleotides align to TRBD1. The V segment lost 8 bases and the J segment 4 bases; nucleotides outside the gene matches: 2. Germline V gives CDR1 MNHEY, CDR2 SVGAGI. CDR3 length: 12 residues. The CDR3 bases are TGTGCCAGCGGGGACAGGGCCACTGAAGCTTTCTTT. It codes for CASGDRATEAFF.

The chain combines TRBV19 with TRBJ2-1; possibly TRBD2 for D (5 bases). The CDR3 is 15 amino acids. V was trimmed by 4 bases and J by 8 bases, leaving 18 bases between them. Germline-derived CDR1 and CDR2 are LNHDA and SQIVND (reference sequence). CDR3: CASSRSRGARDEQFF. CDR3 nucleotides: TGTGCCAGTAGTAGATCCCGGGGAGCACGCGATGAGCAGTTCTTC.

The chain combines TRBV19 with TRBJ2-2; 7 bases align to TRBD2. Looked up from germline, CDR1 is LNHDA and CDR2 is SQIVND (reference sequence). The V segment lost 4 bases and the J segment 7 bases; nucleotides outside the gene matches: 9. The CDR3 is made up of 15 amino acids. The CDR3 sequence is CASSTWGGSVGELFF. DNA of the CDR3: TGTGCCAGTAGTACCTGGGGGGGAAGCGTCGGGGAGCTGTTTTTT.

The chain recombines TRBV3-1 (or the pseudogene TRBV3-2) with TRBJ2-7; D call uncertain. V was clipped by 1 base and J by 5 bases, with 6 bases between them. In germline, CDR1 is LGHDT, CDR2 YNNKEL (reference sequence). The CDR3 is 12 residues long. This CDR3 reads CASSQVRDEQYF. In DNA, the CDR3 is TGTGCCAGCAGCCAAGTCCGGGACGAGCAGTACTTC.

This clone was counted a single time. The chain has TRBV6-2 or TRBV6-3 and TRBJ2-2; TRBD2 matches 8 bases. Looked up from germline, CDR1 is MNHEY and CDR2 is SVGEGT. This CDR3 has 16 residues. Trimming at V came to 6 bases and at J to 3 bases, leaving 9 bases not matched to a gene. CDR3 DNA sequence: TGTGCCAGCAGCAAGCCGGGACTAGTTTACACCGGGGAGCTGTTTTTT. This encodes CASSKPGLVYTGELFF.

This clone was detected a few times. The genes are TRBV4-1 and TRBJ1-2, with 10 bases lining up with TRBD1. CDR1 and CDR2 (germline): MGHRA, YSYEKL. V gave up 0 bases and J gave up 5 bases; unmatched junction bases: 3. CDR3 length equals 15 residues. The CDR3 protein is CASSQEEGQGYGYTF. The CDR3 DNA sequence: TGCGCCAGCAGCCAAGAAGAGGGACAGGGGTATGGCTACACCTTC.